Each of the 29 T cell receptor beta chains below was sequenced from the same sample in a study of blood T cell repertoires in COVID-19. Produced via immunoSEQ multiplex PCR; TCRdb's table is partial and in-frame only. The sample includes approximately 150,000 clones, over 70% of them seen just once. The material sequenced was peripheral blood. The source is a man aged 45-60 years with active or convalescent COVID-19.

As DNA, the CDR3 is TGTGCCAGCAGCTTAAGCGGACAGTATGGCTACACCTTC. Its protein is CASSLSGQYGYTF. The chain uses TRBV7-3 and TRBJ1-2, with D perhaps matching TRBD1 (6 bases). With 1 base removed from V and 5 bases from J, the gap between germline ends came to 8 bases. This CDR3 is 13 amino acids long. CDR1 is SGHTA, CDR2 FQGTGA, per germline.

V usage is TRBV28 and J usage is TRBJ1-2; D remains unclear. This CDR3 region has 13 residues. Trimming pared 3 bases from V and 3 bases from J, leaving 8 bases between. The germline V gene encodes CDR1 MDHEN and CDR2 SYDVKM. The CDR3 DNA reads TGTGCCAGCAGTTTCCCGGAGGACTATGGCTACACCTTC. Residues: CASSFPEDYGYTF.

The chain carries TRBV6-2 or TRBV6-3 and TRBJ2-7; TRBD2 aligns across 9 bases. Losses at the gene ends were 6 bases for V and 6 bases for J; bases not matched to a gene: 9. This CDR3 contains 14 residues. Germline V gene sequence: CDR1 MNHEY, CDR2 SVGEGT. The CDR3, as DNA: TGTGCCAGCAGCCTTATAGCGGGAGTGGGCGAGCAGTACTTC. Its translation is CASSLIAGVGEQYF.

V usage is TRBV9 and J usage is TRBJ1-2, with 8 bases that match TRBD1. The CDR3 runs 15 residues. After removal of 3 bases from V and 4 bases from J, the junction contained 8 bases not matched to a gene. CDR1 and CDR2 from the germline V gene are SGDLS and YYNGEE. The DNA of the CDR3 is TGTGCCAGCAGCGCGCCAGGGGGCGCCGGCTATGGCTACACCTTC. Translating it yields CASSAPGGAGYGYTF.

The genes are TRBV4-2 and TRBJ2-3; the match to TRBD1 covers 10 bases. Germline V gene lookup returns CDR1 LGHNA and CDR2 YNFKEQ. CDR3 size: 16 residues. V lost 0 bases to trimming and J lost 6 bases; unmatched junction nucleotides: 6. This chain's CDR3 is CASSQDRRTGGDTQYF. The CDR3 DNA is TGTGCCAGCAGCCAAGATCGTCGGACAGGGGGTGATACGCAGTATTTT.

CDR3 DNA sequence: TGCAGCGTTGAAGAGCAGGGGTTTACGCAGTATTTT. Amino acids: CSVEEQGFTQYF. This chain connects TRBV29-1 to TRBJ2-3, with a weak D call TRBD1 (6 bases). The CDR3 runs to 12 residues. Germline CDR1 and CDR2: SQVTM and ANQGSEA. Between the trimmed V and J ends, which lost 0 bases and 8 bases, there was a span of 9 bases.

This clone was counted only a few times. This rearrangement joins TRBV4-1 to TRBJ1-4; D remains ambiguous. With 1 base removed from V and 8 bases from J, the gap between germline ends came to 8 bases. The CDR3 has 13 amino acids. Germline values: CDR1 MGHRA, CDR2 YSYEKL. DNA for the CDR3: TGCGCCAGCAGCCAAGTACGCGGGGAAAAACTGTTTTTT. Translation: CASSQVRGEKLFF.

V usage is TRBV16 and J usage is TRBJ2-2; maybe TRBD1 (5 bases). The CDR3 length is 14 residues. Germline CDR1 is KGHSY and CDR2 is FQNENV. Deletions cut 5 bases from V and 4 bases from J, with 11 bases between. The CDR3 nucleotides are TGTGCCAGCAGCGATCAGGGATCCACCGGGGAGCTGTTTTTT. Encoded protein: CASSDQGSTGELFF.

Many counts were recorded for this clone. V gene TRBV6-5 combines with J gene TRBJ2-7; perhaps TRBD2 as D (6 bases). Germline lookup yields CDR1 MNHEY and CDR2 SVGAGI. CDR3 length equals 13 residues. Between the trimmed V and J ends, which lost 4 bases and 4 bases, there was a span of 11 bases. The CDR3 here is CASSFGTSYEQYF. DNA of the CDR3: TGTGCCAGCAGTTTCGGGACTTCGTACGAGCAGTACTTC.

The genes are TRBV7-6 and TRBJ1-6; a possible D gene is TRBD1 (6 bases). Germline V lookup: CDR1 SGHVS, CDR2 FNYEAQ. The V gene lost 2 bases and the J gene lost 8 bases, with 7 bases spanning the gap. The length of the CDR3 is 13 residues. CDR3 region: CASSLNRDSPLHF. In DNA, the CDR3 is TGTGCCAGCAGCTTAAACAGGGATTCACCCCTCCACTTT.

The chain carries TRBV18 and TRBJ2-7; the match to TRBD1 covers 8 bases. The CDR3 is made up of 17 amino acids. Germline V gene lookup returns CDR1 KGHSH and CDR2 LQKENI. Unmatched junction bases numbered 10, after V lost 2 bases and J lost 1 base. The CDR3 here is CASSPTHGQGASYEQYF. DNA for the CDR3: TGTGCCAGCTCACCAACACACGGACAGGGAGCTTCCTACGAGCAGTACTTC.

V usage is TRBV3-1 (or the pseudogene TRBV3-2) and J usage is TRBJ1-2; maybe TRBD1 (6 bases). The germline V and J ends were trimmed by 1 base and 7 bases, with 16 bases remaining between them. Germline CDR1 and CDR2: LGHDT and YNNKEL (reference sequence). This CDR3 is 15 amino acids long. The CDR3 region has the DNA TGTGCCAGCAGCCAAGGGGGGACGACAGGTGGTGGCTACACCTTC. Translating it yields CASSQGGTTGGGYTF.

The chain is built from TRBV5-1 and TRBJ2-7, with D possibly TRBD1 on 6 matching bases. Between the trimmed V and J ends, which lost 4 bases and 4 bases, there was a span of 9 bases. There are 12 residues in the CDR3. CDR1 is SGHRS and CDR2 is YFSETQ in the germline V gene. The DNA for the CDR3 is TGCGCCAGCAGCCTGGGGGCATACGAGCAGTACTTC. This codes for CASSLGAYEQYF.

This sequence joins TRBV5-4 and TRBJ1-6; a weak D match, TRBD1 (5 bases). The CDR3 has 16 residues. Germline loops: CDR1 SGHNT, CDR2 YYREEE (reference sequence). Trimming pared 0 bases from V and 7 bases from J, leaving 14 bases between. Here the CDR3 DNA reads TGTGCCAGCAGCTTGGGGCAGGGTACGCCGAATTCACCCCTCCACTTT. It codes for CASSLGQGTPNSPLHF.

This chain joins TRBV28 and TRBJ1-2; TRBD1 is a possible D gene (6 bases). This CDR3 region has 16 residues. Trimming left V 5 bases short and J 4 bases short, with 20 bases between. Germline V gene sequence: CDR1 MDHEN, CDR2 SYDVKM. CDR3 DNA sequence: TGTGCCAGCAGTCTCCAGGGACACCTAGTAGGCTATGGCTACACCTTC. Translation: CASSLQGHLVGYGYTF.

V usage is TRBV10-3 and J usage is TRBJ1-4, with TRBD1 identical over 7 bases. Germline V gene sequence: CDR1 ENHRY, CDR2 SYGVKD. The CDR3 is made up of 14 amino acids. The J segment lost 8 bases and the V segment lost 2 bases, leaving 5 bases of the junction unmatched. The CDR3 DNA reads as TGTGCCATCAGTGAGGCGACAGGGAACGAAAAACTGTTTTTT. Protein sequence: CAISEATGNEKLFF.

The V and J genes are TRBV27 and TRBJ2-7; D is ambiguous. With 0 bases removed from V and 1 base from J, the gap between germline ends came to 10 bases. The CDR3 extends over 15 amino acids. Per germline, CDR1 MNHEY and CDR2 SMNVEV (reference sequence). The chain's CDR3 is CASSLSPTVSYEQYF. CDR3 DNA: TGTGCCAGCAGTTTATCGCCCACAGTATCCTACGAGCAGTACTTC.

CDR3 protein: CASNKGRGETQYF. The CDR3 DNA follows: TGTGCCAGCAATAAAGGGAGGGGAGAGACCCAGTACTTC. V usage is TRBV7-2 and J usage is TRBJ2-5, with 7 nucleotides matching TRBD2. V was pared by 7 bases and J by 4 bases, with 6 bases of the junction left unmatched. This CDR3 spans 13 amino acids. CDR1 is SGHTA and CDR2 is FQGNSA in the germline V gene. Full variable domain (missing parts from reference TRBV7-2 and TRBJ2-5): GAGVSQSPSNKVTEKGKDVELRCDPISGHTALYWYRQSLGQGLEFLIYFQGNSAPDKSGLPSDRFSAERTGGSVSTLTIQRTQQEDSAVYLCASNKGRGETQYFGPGTRLLVL.

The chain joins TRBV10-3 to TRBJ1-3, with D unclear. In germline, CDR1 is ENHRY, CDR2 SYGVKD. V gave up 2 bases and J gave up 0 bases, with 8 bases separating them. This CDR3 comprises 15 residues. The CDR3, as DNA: TGTGCCATCAGTGAGAGCGGATACTCTGGAAACACCATATATTTT. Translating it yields CAISESGYSGNTIYF.

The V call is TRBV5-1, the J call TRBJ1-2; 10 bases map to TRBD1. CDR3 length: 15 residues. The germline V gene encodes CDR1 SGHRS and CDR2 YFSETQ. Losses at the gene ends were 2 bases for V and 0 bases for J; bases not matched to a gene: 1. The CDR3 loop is CASSFGQGANYGYTF. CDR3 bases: TGCGCCAGCAGCTTTGGACAGGGGGCTAACTATGGCTACACCTTC.

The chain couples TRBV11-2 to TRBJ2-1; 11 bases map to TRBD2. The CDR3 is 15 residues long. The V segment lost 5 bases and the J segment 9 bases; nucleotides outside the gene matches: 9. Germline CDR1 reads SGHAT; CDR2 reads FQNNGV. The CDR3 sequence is CASSPGLAAWGEQFF. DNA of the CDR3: TGTGCCAGCAGCCCGGGACTAGCGGCCTGGGGTGAGCAGTTCTTC. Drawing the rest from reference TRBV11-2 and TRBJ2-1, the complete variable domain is EAGVAQSPRYKIIEKRQSVAFWCNPISGHATLYWYQQILGQGPKLLIQFQNNGVVDDSQLPKDRFSAERLKGVDSTLKIQPAKLEDSAVYLCASSPGLAAWGEQFFGPGTRLTVL.

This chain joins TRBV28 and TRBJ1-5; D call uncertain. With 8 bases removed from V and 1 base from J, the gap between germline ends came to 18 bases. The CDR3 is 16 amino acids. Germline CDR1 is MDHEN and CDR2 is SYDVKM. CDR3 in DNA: TGTGCCAGCGACACCATTGGAGGGAGGAGCAATCAGCCCCAGCATTTT. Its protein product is CASDTIGGRSNQPQHF.

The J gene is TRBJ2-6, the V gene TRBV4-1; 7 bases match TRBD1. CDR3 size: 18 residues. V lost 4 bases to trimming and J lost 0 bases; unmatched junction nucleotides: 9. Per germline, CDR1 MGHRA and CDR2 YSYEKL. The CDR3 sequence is CASSRPGTDYSGANVLTF. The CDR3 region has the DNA TGCGCCAGCAGCCGTCCCGGGACAGACTACTCTGGGGCCAACGTCCTGACTTTC.

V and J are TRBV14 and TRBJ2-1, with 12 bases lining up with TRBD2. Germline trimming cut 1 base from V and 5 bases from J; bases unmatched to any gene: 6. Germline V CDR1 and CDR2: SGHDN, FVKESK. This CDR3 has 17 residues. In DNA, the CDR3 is TGTGCCAGCAGCCAAGGACTAGCGGGAGAGCCCCACAATGAGCAGTTCTTC. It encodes CASSQGLAGEPHNEQFF.

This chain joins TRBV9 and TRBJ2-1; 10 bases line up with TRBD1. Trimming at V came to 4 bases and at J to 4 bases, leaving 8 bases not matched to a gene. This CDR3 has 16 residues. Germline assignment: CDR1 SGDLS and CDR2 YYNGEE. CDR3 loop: CASSSDDRGLYNEQFF. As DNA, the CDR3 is TGTGCCAGCAGCTCTGATGACAGGGGGCTTTACAATGAGCAGTTCTTC.

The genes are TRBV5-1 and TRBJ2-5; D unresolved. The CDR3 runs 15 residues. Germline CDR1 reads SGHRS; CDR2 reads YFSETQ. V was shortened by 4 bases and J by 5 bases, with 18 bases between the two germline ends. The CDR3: CASSPRVSWRETQYF. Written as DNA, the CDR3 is TGCGCCAGCAGCCCCCGTGTCTCCTGGCGGGAGACCCAGTACTTC. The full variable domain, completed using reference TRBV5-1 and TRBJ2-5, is KAGVTQTPRYLIKTRGQQVTLSCSPISGHRSVSWYQQTPGQGLQFLFEYFSETQRNKGNFPGRFSGRQFSNSRSEMNVSTLELGDSALYLCASSPRVSWRETQYFGPGTRLLVL.

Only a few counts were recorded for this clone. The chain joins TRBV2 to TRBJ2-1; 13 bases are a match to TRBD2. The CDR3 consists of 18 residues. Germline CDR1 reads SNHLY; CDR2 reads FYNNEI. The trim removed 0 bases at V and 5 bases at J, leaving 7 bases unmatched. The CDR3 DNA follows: TGTGCCAGCAGTGAAGCGTGGACTAGCGGGAGAAAAAACAATGAGCAGTTCTTC. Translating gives CASSEAWTSGRKNNEQFF.

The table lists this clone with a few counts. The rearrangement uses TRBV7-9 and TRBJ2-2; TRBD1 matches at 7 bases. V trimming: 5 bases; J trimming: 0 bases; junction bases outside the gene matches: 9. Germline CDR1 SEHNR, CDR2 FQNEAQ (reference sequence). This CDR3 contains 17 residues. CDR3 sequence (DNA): TGTGCCAGCAGCAGCAGGGACAGTCGGTCGAACACCGGGGAGCTGTTTTTT. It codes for CASSSRDSRSNTGELFF.

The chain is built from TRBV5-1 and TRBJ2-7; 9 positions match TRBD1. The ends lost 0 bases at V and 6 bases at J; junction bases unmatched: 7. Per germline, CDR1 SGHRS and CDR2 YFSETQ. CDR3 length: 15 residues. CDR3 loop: CASSLAQQGAGEQYF. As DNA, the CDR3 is TGCGCCAGCAGCTTGGCCCAACAGGGGGCGGGCGAGCAGTACTTC.